This TCR beta chain originates from a study of T cells in Graves' hyperthyroidism and ophthalmopathy. As for the study in general: Before any treatment, at initial diagnosis, peripheral blood was collected.

Extraction of PBMCs used roughly 10 ml of fresh peripheral blood. Amplified TCR beta CDR3 regions came from RNA transcripts. The HTBI set primed first-round TCR CDR3 RT-PCR. Via MiXCR, TCRdb re-called the multiplex PCR reads, giving one row per CDR3 protein. Here the sample spans about 200,000 distinct CDR3 sequences, roughly 17% being singletons. As regards this clonotype: Its antigen is not identified.

This CDR3 has 14 amino acids. The V segment lost 7 bases and the J segment 4 bases; nucleotides outside the gene matches: 4. The germline V gene encodes CDR1 MNHNS and CDR2 SASEGT. General study results and limits: Ophthalmopathy, which appeared later, was predicted by the model a median approximately 6 months before onset. The majority of expanded thyroid clonotypes above 0.001 also appeared in blood.

The rearrangement joins TRBV6-1 to TRBJ2-1; TRBD2 aligns across 10 bases. The source of this sequence is a woman aged 45-65 years with Graves' hyperthyroidism. The specimen was blood. The DNA of the CDR3 is TGTGCCAGCACGGGACTAGCGTTTTACAATGAGCAGTTCTTC. Its protein product is CASTGLAFYNEQFF.